This T cell receptor beta chain appears in the sequencing data of a study of T cells in tuberculosis. As for the study in general: IGRA-negative adolescents, IGRA-positive adolescents with latent tuberculosis and adults with active tuberculosis formed this South African cohort.

Profiling relied on immunoSEQ multiplex PCR, and the TCRdb table lists in-frame clones only, not all of them. The sample includes fewer than 40,000 clones, roughly 94% of them seen just once. A word on this clone: Its antigen is as yet unknown.

The ends lost 4 bases at V and 2 bases at J; junction bases unmatched: 6. CDR3 size: 15 residues. Germline V gene lookup returns CDR1 SGHTA and CDR2 FQGNSA. Notes on the study in general: The TCR-beta difference was not significant; alpha differences partly reflected length. Smaller distances to GMM-specific TCRs suggested their expansion in active tuberculosis.

The receptor comes from a donor between 10 and 29 years old with latent tuberculosis or without tuberculosis infection. The V gene is TRBV7-2, the J gene TRBJ2-7, with 9 positions matching TRBD1. The sample consisted of PBMCs. The CDR3 is CASSSTGGTPYEQYF. The CDR3 DNA follows: TGTGCCAGCAGCTCCACAGGGGGCACCCCCTACGAGCAGTACTTC. Full variable domain (remainder filled in from reference TRBV7-2 and TRBJ2-7): GAGVSQSPSNKVTEKGKDVELRCDPISGHTALYWYRQSLGQGLEFLIYFQGNSAPDKSGLPSDRFSAERTGGSVSTLTIQRTQQEDSAVYLCASSSTGGTPYEQYFGPGTRLTVT.